This section outlines one T cell receptor (beta chain) sequence together with its context. TCRdb's copy holds only in-frame clones and misses some; the assay was immunoSEQ multiplex PCR. The sample includes tens of thousands of clones, 75% to 90% of them seen just once. This entry belongs to a study of blood T cell repertoires in COVID-19. About the study: The samples span acute and convalescent COVID-19 from the United States, Italy and Spain.

CDR1 and CDR2 (germline): MNHNY, SVGAGI (reference sequence). Germline trimming cut 6 bases from V and 7 bases from J; bases unmatched to any gene: 12. The CDR3 covers 15 residues. The sequencing sample was made of peripheral blood. The TCR sequence derives from a man of 80 years or more with acute or convalescent COVID-19. The chain recombines TRBV6-6 with TRBJ1-1; 9 positions match TRBD1. The chain's CDR3 is CASSEPGQGSVEAFF. The CDR3 DNA sequence: TGTGCCAGCAGCGAGCCGGGACAGGGATCCGTTGAAGCTTTCTTT.